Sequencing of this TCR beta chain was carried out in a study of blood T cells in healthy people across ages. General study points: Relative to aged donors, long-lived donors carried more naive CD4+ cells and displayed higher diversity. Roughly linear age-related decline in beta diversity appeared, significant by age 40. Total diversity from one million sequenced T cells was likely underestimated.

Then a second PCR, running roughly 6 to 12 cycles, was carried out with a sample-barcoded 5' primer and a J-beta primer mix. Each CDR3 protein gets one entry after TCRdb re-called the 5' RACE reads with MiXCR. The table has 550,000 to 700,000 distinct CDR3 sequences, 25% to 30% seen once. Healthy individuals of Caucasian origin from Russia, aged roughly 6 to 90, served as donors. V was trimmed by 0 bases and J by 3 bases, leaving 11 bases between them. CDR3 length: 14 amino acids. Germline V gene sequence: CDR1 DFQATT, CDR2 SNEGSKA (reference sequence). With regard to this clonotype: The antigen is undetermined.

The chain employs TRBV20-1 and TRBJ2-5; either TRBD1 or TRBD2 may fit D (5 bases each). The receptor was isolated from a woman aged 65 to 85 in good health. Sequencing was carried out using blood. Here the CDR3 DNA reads TGCAGTGCTAGAGAGGGGCGGCGGGAAGAGACCCAGTACTTC. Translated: CSAREGRREETQYF.